This TCR beta chain was observed in a study of T-cell reconstitution after alpha-beta-depleted transplantation in children. This clonotype was detected ten times or more. During its preparation, the TCRbeta library received unique molecular identifiers. One entry per CDR3 protein, called by TCRdb with MiXCR from the PCR reads. The sample holds around 500,000 distinct CDR3 sequences, approximately 12% seen once. This CDR3 has 13 residues. V was shortened by 6 bases and J by 0 bases, with 9 bases between the two germline ends. Germline V CDR1 and CDR2: SQVTM, ANQGSEA. This material consisted of PBMCs from the stem cell graft donor, taken from the stem cell graft. This clonotype was obtained from a human donor who donated a stem cell graft to a child with combined immunodeficiency. The rearrangement joins TRBV29-1 to TRBJ2-1, with D possibly matching TRBD2 (6 bases). The CDR3 protein is CSVRGISYNEQFF. CDR3 nucleotide sequence: TGCAGCGTACGGGGGATCTCCTACAATGAGCAGTTCTTC.